Shown below are 10 T cell receptor beta chains from a single sample sequenced in a study of blood T cell repertoires in COVID-19. Libraries were prepared by immunoSEQ multiplex PCR; TCRdb keeps only in-frame clonotypes and omits some of them. The table has 150,000 or so clones, just under 85% seen once. Source material: peripheral blood. The receptors derive from a woman over 75 with acute or convalescent COVID-19.

The CDR3 nucleotides read TGCGCCAGCAGCTTGAACGCAGGGGAAAACTATGGCTACACCTTC. It yields the protein CASSLNAGENYGYTF. This sequence joins TRBV5-1 and TRBJ1-2; maybe TRBD1 (6 bases). V was trimmed by 1 base and J by 2 bases, leaving 12 bases between them. Germline V gives CDR1 SGHRS, CDR2 YFSETQ. The CDR3 runs 15 residues.

This rearrangement joins TRBV6-2 or TRBV6-3 to TRBJ1-2; TRBD1 might be the D (6 bases). The CDR3 runs 14 residues. Trimming removed 2 bases at V and 4 bases at J, with 11 bases between. The germline gives CDR1 MNHEY, CDR2 SVGEGT. The CDR3, as DNA: TGTGCCAGCAGTTACGACAGGTCTCGCTATGGCTACACCTTC. Protein sequence: CASSYDRSRYGYTF.

V and J are TRBV9 and TRBJ2-1; 9 nucleotides match TRBD2. Germline trimming cut 0 bases from V and 5 bases from J; bases unmatched to any gene: 9. This CDR3 is built from 17 residues. Looked up from germline, CDR1 is SGDLS and CDR2 is YYNGEE. The CDR3 loop reads CASSVGIAGGINNEQFF. As DNA, the CDR3 is TGTGCCAGCAGCGTAGGAATTGCGGGGGGGATCAACAATGAGCAGTTCTTC.

J is TRBJ2-5 and V is TRBV15, with a tentative D call TRBD1 (5 bases). The CDR3 runs 17 residues. Between the trimmed V and J ends, which lost 0 bases and 5 bases, there was a span of 19 bases. Germline V CDR1 and CDR2: LNHNV, YYDKDF (reference sequence). For the CDR3, the DNA is TGTGCCACCAGCAGAGATCGGTACTCAGGGCTCGGGGAGACCCAGTACTTC. This gives the protein CATSRDRYSGLGETQYF.

The chain couples TRBV5-6 to TRBJ2-1; tentatively, D is TRBD2 (5 bases). Per germline, CDR1 SGHDT and CDR2 YYEEEE. This CDR3 comprises 14 residues. Between the trimmed V and J ends, which lost 0 bases and 7 bases, there was a span of 11 bases. CDR3 loop: CASSLGLARNEQFF. As DNA, the CDR3 is TGTGCCAGCAGCTTGGGCCTAGCTAGGAATGAGCAGTTCTTC.

V gene TRBV2 combines with J gene TRBJ1-1; 10 bases line up with TRBD1. Germline V gene lookup returns CDR1 SNHLY and CDR2 FYNNEI. The V segment lost 10 bases and the J segment 5 bases; nucleotides outside the gene matches: 7. CDR3 size: 13 residues. The CDR3 bases are TGTGCCACAGACAGGGGGCGAGGAACTGAAGCTTTCTTT. Amino acids: CATDRGRGTEAFF.

The chain has TRBV19 and TRBJ1-2; 10 nucleotides line up with TRBD1. The CDR3 has 15 residues. The V and J ends lost 4 bases and 7 bases, in that order; junction bases with no gene match: 9. Germline CDR1 is LNHDA and CDR2 is SQIVND (reference sequence). CDR3 DNA: TGTGCCAGTAGTAACCGGGACAGGGGTCTTGGTGGCTACACCTTC. This translates into CASSNRDRGLGGYTF.

This clone was found a few times. The CDR3 DNA follows: TGTGCCAGCAGTTTAGCGGGGAGGTACGAGCAGTACTTC. Translated, it gives CASSLAGRYEQYF. The chain carries TRBV12-3 or TRBV12-4 and TRBJ2-7; D perhaps matches TRBD2 (6 bases). The CDR3 totals 13 residues. Trimming removed 0 bases from V and 4 bases from J, with 7 bases in between.

The chain couples TRBV29-1 to TRBJ1-2; D is perhaps TRBD1 (6 bases). Germline loops: CDR1 SQVTM, CDR2 ANQGSEA. CDR3 length: 15 residues. V shed 4 bases and J shed 0 bases, with 15 bases lying between them. The CDR3 DNA reads TGCAGCGTTGGGGCTGGGGGCAGATCTAACTATGGCTACACCTTC. Translated: CSVGAGGRSNYGYTF.

This sequence joins TRBV6-2 or TRBV6-3 and TRBJ1-4; TRBD1 might be the D (5 bases). Germline values: CDR1 MNHEY, CDR2 SVGEGT. Trimming removed 2 bases at V and 4 bases at J, with 8 bases between. The CDR3 extends over 14 amino acids. The CDR3 DNA sequence: TGTGCCAGCAGTTACGGGGGGAGTAATGAAAAACTGTTTTTT. Its translation is CASSYGGSNEKLFF.